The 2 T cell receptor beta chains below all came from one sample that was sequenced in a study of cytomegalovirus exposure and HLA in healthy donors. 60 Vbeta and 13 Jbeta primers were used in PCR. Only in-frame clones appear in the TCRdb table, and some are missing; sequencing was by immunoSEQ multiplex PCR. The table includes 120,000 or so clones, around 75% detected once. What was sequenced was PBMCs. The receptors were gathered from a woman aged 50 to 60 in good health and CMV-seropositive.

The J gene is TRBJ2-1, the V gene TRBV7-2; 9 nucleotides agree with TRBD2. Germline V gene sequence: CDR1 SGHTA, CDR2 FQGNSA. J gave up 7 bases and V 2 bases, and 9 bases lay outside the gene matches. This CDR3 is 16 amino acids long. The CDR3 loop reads CASSLNWASGENEQFF. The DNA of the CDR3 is TGTGCCAGCAGCTTAAACTGGGCTAGCGGGGAAAATGAGCAGTTCTTC.

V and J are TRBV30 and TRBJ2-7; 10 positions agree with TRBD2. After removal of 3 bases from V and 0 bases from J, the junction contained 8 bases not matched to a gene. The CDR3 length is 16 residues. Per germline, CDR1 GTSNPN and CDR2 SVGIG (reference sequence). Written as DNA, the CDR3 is TGTGCCTGGAGCCGGCTAGCGGGGGTTAGCTCCTACGAGCAGTACTTC. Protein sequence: CAWSRLAGVSSYEQYF.